The sequence of this TCR beta chain was determined in a study of CD8 T cells in ankylosing spondylitis. Construction of TCR beta libraries was performed using quantitative 5'-RACE with molecular barcodes. TCRdb used MiXCR to reprocess the 5' RACE reads, holding one entry per CDR3 protein. The sample lists fewer than 250,000 distinct CDR3 sequences, about 10% occurring once. This clonotype was observed at least ten times. What it recognizes is unknown. The study's findings and limits: In ankylosing spondylitis blood, a motif of roughly 8 highly homologous TCR beta variants appeared characteristic. Clones linked to disease were reported to show significant enrichment in matched ankylosing spondylitis synovial fluid. Before this, some motif variants had been reported in reactive arthritis synovial fluid and blood.

V lost 4 bases to trimming and J lost 5 bases, with 21 bases between them. The CDR3 contains 16 residues. CDR1 is MNHEY and CDR2 is SVGAGI in the germline V gene. The chain has TRBV6-5 and TRBJ2-7; D remains ambiguous. The sample consisted of blood, either unsorted or a sorted T cell fraction (not recorded which). The clonotype comes from a male donor with ankylosing spondylitis or in good health (not recorded which). The CDR3 region has the DNA TGTGCCAGCAGTTCGGGCCGCAGTGACCTTGGGCACGAGCAGTACTTC. Translated: CASSSGRSDLGHEQYF.